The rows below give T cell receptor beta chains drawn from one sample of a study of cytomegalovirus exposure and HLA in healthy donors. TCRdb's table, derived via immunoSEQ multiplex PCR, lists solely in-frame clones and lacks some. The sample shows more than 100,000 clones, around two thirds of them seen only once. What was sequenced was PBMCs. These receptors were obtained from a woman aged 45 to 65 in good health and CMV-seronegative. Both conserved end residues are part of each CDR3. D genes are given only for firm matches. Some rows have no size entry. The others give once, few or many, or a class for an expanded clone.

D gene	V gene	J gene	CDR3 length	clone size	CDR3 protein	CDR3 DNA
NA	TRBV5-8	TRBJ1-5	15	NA	CASRFRRESNQPQHF	TGTGCCAGCAGATTCCGGAGGGAGAGCAATCAGCCCCAGCATTTT
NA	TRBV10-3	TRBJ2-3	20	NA	CAISRTQGGRFTSGTDTQYF	TGTGCCATCAGCAGAACACAGGGCGGACGGTTTACTTCAGGCACAGATACGCAGTATTTT
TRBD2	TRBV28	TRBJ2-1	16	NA	CASRSLAADSYNEQFF	TGTGCCAGCAGATCACTAGCGGCTGACTCCTACAATGAGCAGTTCTTC
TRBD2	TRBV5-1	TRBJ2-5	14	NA	CASRPTSGQETQYF	TGCGCCAGCAGACCGACTAGCGGACAAGAGACCCAGTACTTC
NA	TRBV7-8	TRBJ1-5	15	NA	CASSLAQVTNQPQHF	TGTGCCAGCAGCTTAGCGCAGGTTACCAATCAGCCCCAGCATTTT
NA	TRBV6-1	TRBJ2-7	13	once	CASSERGDGEQYF	TGTGCCAGCAGTGAGCGCGGGGACGGGGAGCAGTACTTC
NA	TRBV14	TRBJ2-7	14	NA	CASKGGGGHYEQYF	TGTGCCAGCAAGGGGGGGGGTGGACACTACGAGCAGTACTTC
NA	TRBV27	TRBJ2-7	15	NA	CASRIDREVFYEQYF	TGTGCCAGCAGGATAGACAGGGAGGTTTTTTACGAGCAGTACTTC
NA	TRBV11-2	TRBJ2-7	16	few	CASSSIRAPGAYEQYF	TGTGCCAGCAGCTCAATACGGGCCCCCGGGGCCTACGAGCAGTACTTC
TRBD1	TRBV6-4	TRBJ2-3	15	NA	CASRAGTGGTDTQYF	TGTGCCAGCAGGGCCGGGACAGGGGGCACAGATACGCAGTATTTT
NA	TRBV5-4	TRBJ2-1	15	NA	CASSTPMSSYNEQFF	TGTGCCAGCAGCACCCCCATGAGCTCCTACAATGAGCAGTTCTTC
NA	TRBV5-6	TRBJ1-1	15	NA	CASSSSQGANTEAFF	TGTGCCAGCAGCTCATCACAGGGAGCTAACACTGAAGCTTTCTTT
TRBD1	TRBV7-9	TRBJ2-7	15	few	CASSPLDRAPYEQYF	TGTGCCAGCAGCCCACTCGACAGGGCCCCCTACGAGCAGTACTTC
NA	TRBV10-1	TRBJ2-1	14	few	CASSHSLPYNEQFF	TGCGCCAGCAGTCACAGTCTACCCTACAATGAGCAGTTCTTC
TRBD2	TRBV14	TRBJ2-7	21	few	CASSQEEPGLAGATSGYEQYF	TGTGCCAGCAGCCAAGAAGAGCCAGGACTAGCGGGAGCAACCTCGGGCTACGAGCAGTACTTC
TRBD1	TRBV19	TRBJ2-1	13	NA	CASSKTGYNEQFF	TGTGCCAGTAGTAAGACAGGGTACAATGAGCAGTTCTTC
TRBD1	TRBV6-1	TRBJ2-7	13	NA	CASSGTGVGEQYF	TGTGCCAGCAGTGGTACAGGGGTTGGTGAGCAGTACTTC
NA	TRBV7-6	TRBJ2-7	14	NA	CASSLGQGGHEQYF	TGTGCCAGCAGCTTAGGTCAGGGAGGCCACGAGCAGTACTTC
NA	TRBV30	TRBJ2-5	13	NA	CAWSSVEGETQYF	TGTGCCTGGAGTTCAGTGGAGGGAGAGACCCAGTACTTC
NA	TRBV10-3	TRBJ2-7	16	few	CAISEPGQTFPYEQYF	TGTGCCATCAGTGAGCCCGGACAGACTTTCCCCTACGAGCAGTACTTC
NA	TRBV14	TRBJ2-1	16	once	CASSPPGVGAYNEQFF	TGTGCCAGCAGCCCGCCGGGGGTAGGGGCCTACAATGAGCAGTTCTTC
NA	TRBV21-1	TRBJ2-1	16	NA	CASSKSRAGSYNEQFF	TGTGCCAGCAGCAAATCCAGGGCCGGCTCCTACAATGAGCAGTTCTTC